The 3 T cell receptor beta chains reported below all come from one sample, sequenced in a study of T cells in Graves' hyperthyroidism and ophthalmopathy. RNA transcripts served as the template for amplifying TCR beta CDR3 regions. The TCR CDR3 first-round RT-PCR relied on the HTBI primer set. A single record per CDR3 protein comes from TCRdb applying MiXCR to the multiplex PCR reads. Seen here are some 510,000 distinct CDR3 sequences, just over 45% observed once, and the top ten hold 8.2%. The sequenced sample consisted of peripheral blood or thyroid tissue (not recorded which). The receptor set was obtained from a woman in her late teens or twenties with Graves' hyperthyroidism.

This clonotype was counted only a few times. J is TRBJ1-1 and V is TRBV14; D uncertain. The germline V gene encodes CDR1 SGHDN and CDR2 FVKESK. Trimming cost V 0 bases and J 5 bases, with 10 bases left between them. The length of the CDR3 is 14 residues. CDR3 DNA sequence: TGTGCCAGCAGCCAAGAGGGGAGAAAGACTGAAGCTTTCTTT. This translates into CASSQEGRKTEAFF.

The chain combines TRBV29-1 with TRBJ1-2, with TRBD1 identical over 9 bases. Germline CDR1 is SQVTM and CDR2 is ANQGSEA. CDR3 length equals 14 residues. V dropped 3 bases and J dropped 9; count of bases not matched to a gene: 11. Here the CDR3 DNA reads TGCAGCGTTGACTTTCGGGACAGGGTCGAAAGCTACACCTTC. As protein: CSVDFRDRVESYTF. Supplemented by reference TRBV29-1 and TRBJ1-2, the full variable domain reads SAVISQKPSRDICQRGTSLTIQCQVDSQVTMMFWYRQQPGQSLTLIATANQGSEATYESGFVIDKFPISRPNLTFSTLTVSNMSPEDSSIYLCSVDFRDRVESYTFGSGTRLTVV.

This clonotype has more than one count but fewer than ten. The rearrangement joins TRBV2 to TRBJ2-5; TRBD1 or TRBD2 may be the D gene (5 bases each). The V gene lost 1 base and the J gene lost 0 bases, with 12 bases spanning the gap. Germline CDR1 SNHLY, CDR2 FYNNEI. The CDR3 spans 16 residues. The CDR3 bases are TGTGCCAGCAGTGAAGGGGACGGACCCTACCAAGAGACCCAGTACTTC. Its protein product is CASSEGDGPYQETQYF.